The 32 T cell receptor beta chains in this list originate from one sample, sequenced in a study of T cell responses to AZD1222 COVID-19 vaccine. Repertoires were generated with immunoSEQ multiplex PCR, while TCRdb's copy carries only in-frame clones and drops some. This table holds approximately 120,000 clones, more than 85% found once. Source: peripheral blood, taken on day 0 of AZD1222 vaccination. The receptors originated from an adult in good health.

The CDR3 nucleotides are TGTGCCAGCAGCCAACAGGGGGAAGGCACAGATACGCAGTATTTT. This encodes CASSQQGEGTDTQYF. The V and J genes are TRBV4-2 and TRBJ2-3; 7 bases are a match to TRBD1. The germline V gene has CDR1 LGHNA and CDR2 YNFKEQ. The CDR3 totals 15 residues. After removal of 2 bases from V and 1 base from J, the junction contained 3 bases not matched to a gene.

V is TRBV6-5 and J is TRBJ2-2; unclear D gene. In germline, CDR1 is MNHEY, CDR2 SVGAGI. The CDR3 spans 15 residues. V lost 0 bases and J lost 1, with 6 bases in between. DNA for the CDR3: TGTGCCAGCAGTTACTCGTTGCAGAACACCGGGGAGCTGTTTTTT. This codes for CASSYSLQNTGELFF.

This clone was detected only once. The chain recombines TRBV14 with TRBJ2-1; D may match TRBD1 or TRBD2 (5 bases each). The CDR3 spans 13 residues. Germline CDR1 and CDR2: SGHDN and FVKESK. V lost 1 base and J lost 9, with 10 bases in between. The CDR3 reads CASSQVIGTEQFF. CDR3 DNA: TGTGCCAGCAGCCAAGTAATTGGGACTGAGCAGTTCTTC.

This clone was seen just once. The V gene is TRBV6-5, the J gene TRBJ2-3; 9 bases match TRBD1. Germline V lookup: CDR1 MNHEY, CDR2 SVGAGI. The V segment lost 6 bases and the J segment 4 bases; nucleotides outside the gene matches: 5. The CDR3 loop spans 14 amino acids. CDR3 in amino acids: CASRMTGGADTQYF. DNA for the CDR3: TGTGCCAGCAGAATGACAGGGGGAGCAGATACGCAGTATTTT.

This chain joins TRBV5-1 and TRBJ1-1, with a possible D match to TRBD1 (6 bases). Trimming removed 6 bases from V and 1 base from J, with 10 bases in between. Germline assignment: CDR1 SGHRS and CDR2 YFSETQ. The CDR3 runs to 13 residues. For the CDR3, the DNA is TGCGCCAGCATACGGGGGCCGAACACTGAAGCTTTCTTT. Its protein product is CASIRGPNTEAFF.

The chain uses TRBV27 and TRBJ2-7; TRBD1 might be the D (6 bases). Germline V gene data show CDR1 as MNHEY and CDR2 as SMNVEV (reference sequence). The V end lost 4 bases, the J end lost 2 bases, and 9 bases lay between the germline ends. The CDR3 has 13 residues. The CDR3 DNA reads TGTGCCAGCAGTTCCCGGGACACCTACGAGCAGTACTTC. Amino acid sequence: CASSSRDTYEQYF.

The chain combines TRBV4-2 with TRBJ2-6; D might be TRBD1 or TRBD2, each matching 6 bases. V lost 2 bases and J 4 bases, leaving 15 bases between the germline ends. This CDR3 has 17 residues. Germline CDR1 and CDR2: LGHNA and YNFKEQ. This chain's CDR3 is CASSQPGARGGANVLTF. For the CDR3, the DNA is TGTGCCAGCAGCCAACCGGGGGCGCGGGGAGGGGCCAACGTCCTGACTTTC.

V and J are TRBV19 and TRBJ1-1; tentatively, D is TRBD1 (5 bases). V lost 4 bases and J lost 10, with 16 bases in between. The CDR3 sequence is 13 residues long. CDR1 is LNHDA, CDR2 SQIVND, per germline (reference sequence). CDR3 nucleotides: TGTGCCAGTAGTAATCCAGGGATGCTCTCAGCTTTCTTT. It specifies CASSNPGMLSAFF.

The rearrangement uses TRBV5-1 and TRBJ2-3, with 7 bases matching TRBD1. The V segment lost 2 bases and the J segment 2 bases; nucleotides outside the gene matches: 5. Germline V gives CDR1 SGHRS, CDR2 YFSETQ. CDR3 length: 15 amino acids. CDR3 sequence (DNA): TGCGCCAGCAGCTTACCCAGGGGGACCACAGATACGCAGTATTTT. Translated: CASSLPRGTTDTQYF.

The chain links TRBV6-5 to TRBJ1-4, with TRBD1 matching 7 bases. Germline CDR1 is MNHEY and CDR2 is SVGAGI. The CDR3 runs to 14 residues. Trimming at V came to 6 bases and at J to 7 bases, leaving 8 bases not matched to a gene. CDR3 bases: TGTGCCAGCAGGGTGCAGGGGGGGGGTGAAAAACTGTTTTTT. Its translation is CASRVQGGGEKLFF.

The chain recombines TRBV5-4 with TRBJ2-5; the D gene could be TRBD1 or TRBD2 (5 bases each). CDR1 and CDR2 (germline): SGHNT, YYREEE (reference sequence). Trimming pared 4 bases from V and 5 bases from J, leaving 15 bases between. The CDR3 loop spans 14 amino acids. CDR3 amino acids: CASSPGAGVETQYF. In DNA form, the CDR3 reads TGTGCCAGCAGCCCCGGGGCGGGTGTTGAGACCCAGTACTTC. The complete variable domain, with remaining parts taken from reference TRBV5-4 and TRBJ2-5, reads ETGVTQSPTHLIKTRGQQVTLRCSSQSGHNTVSWYQQALGQGPQFIFQYYREEENGRGNFPPRFSGLQFPNYSSELNVNALELDDSALYLCASSPGAGVETQYFGPGTRLLVL.

The CDR3 sequence is CASSLKGPGQAFF. The CDR3, as DNA: TGTGCCAGCAGCTTGAAGGGTCCAGGTCAAGCTTTCTTT. The rearrangement links TRBV5-4 to TRBJ1-1, with D uncertain. Trimming removed 1 base from V and 9 bases from J, with 13 bases in between. CDR3 size: 13 residues. The germline gives CDR1 SGHNT, CDR2 YYREEE (reference sequence).

This chain joins TRBV18 and TRBJ2-7, with 7 nucleotides matching TRBD1. The CDR3 loop spans 13 amino acids. The germline gives CDR1 KGHSH, CDR2 LQKENI. Trimming took 10 bases from V and 3 from J; bases not matched to a gene: 9. In DNA form, the CDR3 reads TGTGCCACCTCGAGAGGGGGCCGCTACGAGCAGTACTTC. Translating it yields CATSRGGRYEQYF.

V usage is TRBV18 and J usage is TRBJ1-1; unclear D gene. Germline lookup yields CDR1 KGHSH and CDR2 LQKENI. There are 12 residues in the CDR3. The ends were cut back, 3 bases at V and 7 bases at J, with 9 bases in the middle. The CDR3 DNA is TGTGCCAGCTCACCGATCGACGGTGAAGCTTTCTTT. Translated: CASSPIDGEAFF. The full variable domain, in which reference TRBV18 and TRBJ1-1 provide the parts outside the CDR3, is NAGVMQNPRHLVRRRGQEARLRCSPMKGHSHVYWYRQLPEEGLKFMVYLQKENIIDESGMPKERFSAEFPKEGPSILRIQQVVRGDSAAYFCASSPIDGEAFFGQGTRLTVV.

The V gene is TRBV6-5, the J gene TRBJ1-1, with a weak D call TRBD1 (6 bases). This CDR3 spans 15 amino acids. Trimming shortened V by 7 bases and J by 5 bases, and 20 bases separated the two germline ends. CDR1 MNHEY and CDR2 SVGAGI come from the germline V gene. For the CDR3, the DNA is TGTGCCAGCACCTACGCCAGGGGATCAACGACTGAAGCTTTCTTT. Translating it yields CASTYARGSTTEAFF.

The chain recombines TRBV9 with TRBJ2-3, with D uncertain. The CDR3 length is 14 residues. The germline V gene encodes CDR1 SGDLS and CDR2 YYNGEE. Deletions cut 0 bases from V and 1 base from J, with 6 bases between. The CDR3 DNA follows: TGTGCCAGCAGCGTAGTGGCTGGCACAGATACGCAGTATTTT. This sequence encodes CASSVVAGTDTQYF.

J is TRBJ1-2 and V is TRBV6-5; the D gene is possibly TRBD1 (5 bases). Germline CDR1 MNHEY, CDR2 SVGAGI. The CDR3 length is 15 residues. V was pared by 0 bases and J by 2 bases, with 10 bases between. As DNA, the CDR3 is TGTGCCAGCAGTTACTCTCAGGGCGGAAACTATGGCTACACCTTC. Translated, it gives CASSYSQGGNYGYTF.

The V gene is TRBV2, the J gene TRBJ2-7; D is undetermined. The ends were cut back, 8 bases at V and 6 bases at J, with 17 bases in the middle. The CDR3 has 13 amino acids. CDR1 and CDR2 (germline): SNHLY, FYNNEI. CDR3 coding DNA: TGTGCCAGCCACCGAGGTGACTTCCGCGAGCAGTACTTC. The encoded protein is CASHRGDFREQYF.

This chain joins TRBV5-5 and TRBJ2-2; 12 bases are a match to TRBD1. CDR1 is SGHKS, CDR2 YYEKEE, per germline (reference sequence). CDR3 size: 17 residues. J lost 7 bases, V lost 0 bases, and 7 bases had no gene match. The CDR3 region has the DNA TGTGCCAGCAGCTTGGAAGGGGGACAGGGGGCAAGCGGGGAGCTGTTTTTT. Its protein product is CASSLEGGQGASGELFF.

The J gene is TRBJ1-1, the V gene TRBV5-1; 10 nucleotides align to TRBD1. The germline gives CDR1 SGHRS, CDR2 YFSETQ. The CDR3 contains 15 residues. Losses at the gene ends were 8 bases for V and 0 bases for J; bases not matched to a gene: 7. The CDR3 here is CASGQGDPLNTEAFF. The CDR3 DNA is TGCGCCAGTGGACAGGGGGATCCCCTGAACACTGAAGCTTTCTTT.

V is TRBV25-1 and J is TRBJ1-2; TRBD1 agrees at 8 bases. J gave up 6 bases and V 8 bases, and 2 bases lay outside the gene matches. This CDR3 is 11 amino acids long. The germline gives CDR1 MGHDK, CDR2 SYGVNS. Written as DNA, the CDR3 is TGTGCCAGCGGACAGGGACATGGCTACACCTTC. Translation gives CASGQGHGYTF.

The chain recombines TRBV5-1 with TRBJ1-1; TRBD1 aligns across 8 bases. V lost 4 bases, J lost 1 base, and 6 bases stayed unmatched. CDR1 is SGHRS and CDR2 is YFSETQ in the germline V gene. CDR3 size: 15 residues. The DNA for the CDR3 is TGCGCCAGCAGCCCAAGGACAGGGTGGAACACTGAAGCTTTCTTT. Amino acids: CASSPRTGWNTEAFF.

V usage is TRBV15 and J usage is TRBJ1-1; perhaps TRBD1 as D (5 bases). V was clipped by 5 bases and J by 0 bases, with 10 bases between them. Germline V CDR1 and CDR2: LNHNV, YYDKDF (reference sequence). The CDR3 extends over 14 amino acids. CDR3: CATSWGPMNTEAFF. The CDR3 nucleotides read TGTGCCACCAGCTGGGGACCGATGAACACTGAAGCTTTCTTT.

The chain links TRBV7-3 to TRBJ1-1, with D perhaps TRBD1 (5 bases). The CDR3 spans 14 residues. The germline V gene encodes CDR1 SGHTA and CDR2 FQGTGA. Trimming removed 8 bases from V and 9 bases from J, with 22 bases in between. The CDR3 here is CASSSSEGLRKAFF. Written as DNA, the CDR3 is TGTGCCAGCTCCTCATCGGAGGGGCTACGAAAAGCTTTCTTT.

This rearrangement joins TRBV7-8 to TRBJ1-4; no clear D gene. The CDR3 extends over 14 amino acids. V lost 8 bases and J lost 4, with 14 bases in between. Per germline, CDR1 SGHVS and CDR2 FQNEAQ. CDR3 residues: CASAKTALNEKLFF. The CDR3 nucleotides are TGTGCCAGCGCAAAGACGGCTCTTAATGAAAAACTGTTTTTT.

The sample holds a few counts of this clone. The J gene is TRBJ1-6, the V gene TRBV7-3; maybe TRBD1 (5 bases). The V gene lost 5 bases and the J gene lost 8 bases, with 19 bases spanning the gap. Germline assignment: CDR1 SGHTA and CDR2 FQGTGA. CDR3 size: 16 residues. Written as DNA, the CDR3 is TGTGCCAGCAGCACACCGCCGGGCCGCAGGGATTCACCCCTCCACTTT. The encoded protein is CASSTPPGRRDSPLHF. Drawing the rest from reference TRBV7-3 and TRBJ1-6, the complete variable domain is GAGVSQTPSNKVTEKGKYVELRCDPISGHTALYWYRQSLGQGPEFLIYFQGTGAADDSGLPNDRFFAVRPEGSVSTLKIQRTERGDSAVYLCASSTPPGRRDSPLHFGNGTRLTVT.

The CDR3 DNA is TGTGCCAGCAGTCTTCGGACTAGCGGGCAGACCCAGTACTTC. Its protein product is CASSLRTSGQTQYF. This chain links TRBV27 with TRBJ2-5, with 11 bases identical to TRBD2. This CDR3 spans 14 amino acids. Germline V lookup: CDR1 MNHEY, CDR2 SMNVEV (reference sequence). Losses at the gene ends were 5 bases for V and 6 bases for J; bases not matched to a gene: 5.

The rearrangement links TRBV11-2 to TRBJ2-7; weak D call: TRBD1 (6 bases). V lost 5 bases and J 5 bases, leaving 19 bases between the germline ends. Germline V gives CDR1 SGHAT, CDR2 FQNNGV. CDR3 size: 15 residues. The chain's CDR3 is CASSPSPLAGDEQYF. The CDR3 region has the DNA TGTGCCAGCAGCCCCTCCCCCCTAGCAGGGGACGAGCAGTACTTC.

The CDR3 reads CASSAAQGMNTEAFF. The CDR3 DNA is TGTGCCAGCAGCGCTGCGCAGGGAATGAACACTGAAGCTTTCTTT. This chain links TRBV7-8 with TRBJ1-1; perhaps TRBD1 as D (5 bases). This CDR3 has 15 amino acids. V lost 5 bases, J lost 0 bases, and 13 bases lay in between. In germline, CDR1 is SGHVS, CDR2 FQNEAQ.

The chain has TRBV3-1 (or the pseudogene TRBV3-2) and TRBJ1-2; no reliable D call. V dropped 5 bases and J dropped 1 base, with 20 bases sitting between them. The V gene's germline CDR1 is LGHDT and CDR2 YNNKEL (reference sequence). The CDR3 sequence is 17 residues long. The CDR3 spells CASSDIRPGRFNYGYTF. CDR3 coding DNA: TGTGCCAGCAGCGACATACGCCCGGGCAGGTTTAACTATGGCTACACCTTC.

The chain links TRBV18 to TRBJ1-2; no definite D call. This CDR3 has 11 residues. V shed 2 bases and J shed 8 bases, with 6 bases lying between them. Germline lookup yields CDR1 KGHSH and CDR2 LQKENI. CDR3 sequence: CASSPSAGYTF. CDR3 nucleotides: TGTGCCAGCTCACCAAGCGCGGGCTACACCTTC.

J is TRBJ1-5 and V is TRBV7-2; D is unresolved. Germline V gene sequence: CDR1 SGHTA, CDR2 FQGNSA. V lost 5 bases, J lost 1 base, and 12 bases lay in between. The CDR3 covers 15 residues. The CDR3 DNA sequence: TGTGCCAGCAGCACCGCCAGTAGCAGCAATCAGCCCCAGCATTTT. Translated: CASSTASSSNQPQHF.